A single sample gave rise to the 28 T cell receptor beta chains below, sequenced in a study of blood T cell repertoires in COVID-19. The assay was immunoSEQ multiplex PCR, and TCRdb's table has in-frame clones only and misses some. Of roughly 200,000 clones listed, about 84% were seen once; the top ten hold about 18%. Sequencing was carried out using peripheral blood. The source is a person aged 65 to 85 with COVID-19, enrolled during active disease.

V usage is TRBV7-2 and J usage is TRBJ2-2, with TRBD1 matching 10 bases. Germline loops: CDR1 SGHTA, CDR2 FQGNSA. The CDR3 totals 16 residues. V was clipped by 5 bases and J by 5 bases; unmatched bases: 8. The CDR3 coding sequence is TGTGCCAGCAGCCCGAAGGGGACAGGGGCAACCGGGGAGCTGTTTTTT. Protein product: CASSPKGTGATGELFF.

This clone was recorded a few times. This sequence joins TRBV4-1 and TRBJ2-7, with D perhaps TRBD1 (5 bases). Germline V gives CDR1 MGHRA, CDR2 YSYEKL. The CDR3 length is 15 residues. Trimming pared 1 base from V and 2 bases from J, leaving 12 bases between. The DNA of the CDR3 is TGCGCCAGCAGCCAAGGGTGGGCAGGGCCCTACGAGCAGTACTTC. Protein product: CASSQGWAGPYEQYF.

The chain employs TRBV19 and TRBJ1-1; 7 nucleotides line up with TRBD1. Germline assignment: CDR1 LNHDA and CDR2 SQIVND (reference sequence). The J segment lost 4 bases and the V segment lost 6 bases, leaving 14 bases of the junction unmatched. This CDR3 contains 16 residues. The CDR3 coding sequence is TGTGCCAGTAGCCAACTAACAGGGGTGGGGAGCACTGAAGCTTTCTTT. Residues: CASSQLTGVGSTEAFF. The entire variable domain, with the rest obtained from reference TRBV19 and TRBJ1-1, is as follows: DGGITQSPKYLFRKEGQNVTLSCEQNLNHDAMYWYRQDPGQGLRLIYYSQIVNDFQKGDIAEGYSVSREKKESFPLTVTSAQKNPTAFYLCASSQLTGVGSTEAFFGQGTRLTVV.

This clone was seen once. V usage is TRBV9 and J usage is TRBJ2-2; D may be TRBD2 (5 bases). Per the germline V gene, CDR1 is SGDLS and CDR2 is YYNGEE. V was cut by 1 base and J by 7 bases, with 17 bases left in between. CDR3 length equals 16 residues. This chain's CDR3 is CASSVFRGSVHGELFF. DNA for the CDR3: TGTGCCAGCAGCGTATTCCGGGGATCCGTCCACGGGGAGCTGTTTTTT.

The chain couples TRBV6-2 or TRBV6-3 to TRBJ1-4; 8 bases are a match to TRBD1. V dropped 5 bases and J dropped 7; count of bases not matched to a gene: 9. CDR3 length equals 15 residues. Looked up from germline, CDR1 is MNHEY and CDR2 is SVGEGT. CDR3 in amino acids: CASSAPDRESEKLFF. Here the CDR3 DNA reads TGTGCCAGCAGTGCCCCGGACAGGGAAAGTGAAAAACTGTTTTTT.

V and J are TRBV29-1 and TRBJ1-4; 8 bases match TRBD1. With V trimmed by 1 base and J by 7 bases, 5 bases remained unmatched. The length of the CDR3 is 14 residues. CDR1 is SQVTM, CDR2 ANQGSEA, per germline. The CDR3 DNA sequence: TGCAGCGTTGAAGGGGGACAGGATAGTGAAAAACTGTTTTTT. Protein: CSVEGGQDSEKLFF.

The chain combines TRBV7-8 with TRBJ1-5; 7 bases map to TRBD1. Germline loops: CDR1 SGHVS, CDR2 FQNEAQ. The CDR3 is 14 residues long. Trimming took 4 bases from V and 2 from J; bases not matched to a gene: 2. As DNA, the CDR3 is TGTGCCAGCAGCTATGACAGGGGCAATCAGCCCCAGCATTTT. As protein: CASSYDRGNQPQHF.

The J gene is TRBJ2-7, the V gene TRBV13; 9 bases map to TRBD1. CDR3 length: 18 residues. Trimming removed 0 bases from V and 0 bases from J; junction bases left unmatched: 9. Germline V gives CDR1 PRHDT, CDR2 FYEKMQ (reference sequence). The DNA of the CDR3 is TGTGCCAGCAGCTTAGGAGGAGGACAGGGGAGGGACTCCTACGAGCAGTACTTC. It codes for CASSLGGGQGRDSYEQYF.

This clone was detected only a few times. This sequence joins TRBV6-5 and TRBJ1-1; TRBD1 matches at 8 bases. The germline V gene encodes CDR1 MNHEY and CDR2 SVGAGI. The CDR3 length is 14 residues. Trimming removed 7 bases from V and 0 bases from J; junction bases left unmatched: 4. In DNA form, the CDR3 reads TGTGCCAGCAAGGACAGGGCCTTGAACACTGAAGCTTTCTTT. Translated, it gives CASKDRALNTEAFF.

The chain carries TRBV6-5 and TRBJ1-2; TRBD1 might be the D (6 bases). Germline CDR1 reads MNHEY; CDR2 reads SVGAGI. V gave up 7 bases and J gave up 3 bases, with 12 bases separating them. The CDR3 loop spans 13 amino acids. CDR3 nucleotides: TGTGCCAGCACTCGGACAGATTACTATGGCTACACCTTC. Amino acids: CASTRTDYYGYTF.

This clone was detected only once. The J gene is TRBJ2-2, the V gene TRBV29-1, with D possibly TRBD2 on 6 matching bases. Trimming took 3 bases from V and 7 from J, leaving 12 bases between them. The germline V gene encodes CDR1 SQVTM and CDR2 ANQGSEA. The CDR3 contains 13 residues. The DNA of the CDR3 is TGCAGCGTTGAGGGGGGTCCGGGCGGGGAGCTGTTTTTT. The encoded protein is CSVEGGPGGELFF.

This clone was counted between two and nine times. Other nucleotide sequences from this sample produce the same CDR3. The J gene is TRBJ1-1, the V gene TRBV4-3, with no clear D. Germline V gene lookup returns CDR1 LGHNA and CDR2 YSLEER. The CDR3 sequence is 15 residues long. V lost 4 bases and J 0 bases, leaving 12 bases between the germline ends. CDR3 residues: CASSPRTGLNTEAFF. In DNA, the CDR3 is TGCGCCAGCAGCCCCCGCACGGGTCTGAACACTGAAGCTTTCTTT.

This chain connects TRBV6-5 to TRBJ1-5; D gene ambiguous. Trimming removed 8 bases from V and 9 bases from J, with 17 bases in between. Germline V gene data show CDR1 as MNHEY and CDR2 as SVGAGI. The CDR3 is 13 residues long. CDR3 sequence: CASAREGFGPQHF. CDR3 nucleotides: TGTGCCAGCGCAAGGGAGGGATTTGGGCCCCAGCATTTT.

This clone has just a few counts. V and J are TRBV2 and TRBJ1-1, with no clear D. Germline V CDR1 and CDR2: SNHLY, FYNNEI. CDR3 length: 16 residues. Trimming removed 4 bases from V and 3 bases from J, with 18 bases in between. This chain's CDR3 is CASSATGLGGDTEAFF. Here the CDR3 DNA reads TGTGCCAGCAGTGCGACTGGGTTAGGTGGAGACACTGAAGCTTTCTTT.

This clone was counted only a few times. The J gene is TRBJ2-2, the V gene TRBV30; D is possibly TRBD1 (6 bases). The CDR3 length is 12 residues. Germline lookup yields CDR1 GTSNPN and CDR2 SVGIG (reference sequence). With 2 bases removed from V and 6 bases from J, the gap between germline ends came to 7 bases. The CDR3 sequence is CAWSPGAGELFF. CDR3 nucleotide sequence: TGTGCCTGGAGTCCAGGGGCCGGGGAGCTGTTTTTT.

This sequence joins TRBV4-3 and TRBJ2-2; no clear D gene. The CDR3 is 14 residues long. The V gene's germline CDR1 is LGHNA and CDR2 YSLEER. The V and J ends lost 0 bases and 5 bases respectively, with 7 bases between them. The CDR3 reads CASSQESTTGELFF. The CDR3 nucleotides are TGCGCCAGCAGCCAAGAGTCAACAACCGGGGAGCTGTTTTTT.

The chain couples TRBV7-9 to TRBJ1-6; the match to TRBD1 covers 9 bases. With 5 bases clipped from V and 8 bases from J, the junction kept 7 bases outside the gene matches. CDR3 length: 15 amino acids. Germline CDR1 SEHNR, CDR2 FQNEAQ (reference sequence). CDR3 protein: CASSRRQGVDSPLHF. CDR3 nucleotides: TGTGCCAGCAGCCGTAGACAGGGGGTGGATTCACCCCTCCACTTT.

This chain links TRBV10-1 with TRBJ1-2; the match to TRBD1 covers 7 bases. Germline trimming cut 2 bases from V and 2 bases from J; bases unmatched to any gene: 2. The germline gives CDR1 WNHNN, CDR2 SYGVQD (reference sequence). The CDR3 covers 14 residues. The CDR3 region is CASSEKGANYGYTF. CDR3 nucleotide sequence: TGCGCCAGCAGTGAGAAGGGGGCGAACTATGGCTACACCTTC.

The gene calls are TRBV4-3 and TRBJ1-1; 12 nucleotides match TRBD1. This CDR3 is built from 20 residues. With 0 bases clipped from V and 1 base from J, the junction kept 12 bases outside the gene matches. Germline CDR1 is LGHNA and CDR2 is YSLEER. CDR3 protein: CASSQDFGDRGRVRNTEAFF. The CDR3 DNA reads as TGCGCCAGCAGCCAAGATTTTGGGGACAGGGGGCGCGTCAGGAACACTGAAGCTTTCTTT.

This clone occurred a few times. V is TRBV30 and J is TRBJ1-5, with D perhaps TRBD1 (5 bases). The V and J ends lost 1 base and 0 bases respectively, with 10 bases between them. This CDR3 has 15 amino acids. The germline gives CDR1 GTSNPN, CDR2 SVGIG (reference sequence). DNA of the CDR3: TGTGCCTGGAGTGGGGGGGAAGATAGCAATCAGCCCCAGCATTTT. It specifies CAWSGGEDSNQPQHF.

The V and J genes are TRBV15 and TRBJ1-6; possible D gene TRBD1, 5 bases. Trimming shortened V by 3 bases and J by 2 bases, and 14 bases separated the two germline ends. The CDR3 loop spans 17 amino acids. Germline-derived CDR1 and CDR2 are LNHNV and YYDKDF (reference sequence). The CDR3 reads CATSSYIGATYNSPLHF. The CDR3 DNA follows: TGTGCCACCAGCAGTTATATAGGGGCTACCTATAATTCACCCCTCCACTTT.

This chain connects TRBV30 to TRBJ2-1, with a weak D call TRBD2 (6 bases). This CDR3 is built from 17 residues. Germline V gene sequence: CDR1 GTSNPN, CDR2 SVGIG (reference sequence). The ends were cut back, 0 bases at V and 5 bases at J, with 20 bases in the middle. CDR3 coding DNA: TGTGCCTGGAGTGTGGTAATCGGGAGTTTGGCAAACAATGAGCAGTTCTTC. Its protein is CAWSVVIGSLANNEQFF.

V gene TRBV5-1 combines with J gene TRBJ2-7; D ambiguous. The CDR3 contains 15 residues. Germline V gene data show CDR1 as SGHRS and CDR2 as YFSETQ. The ends were cut back, 0 bases at V and 2 bases at J, with 12 bases in the middle. The CDR3 region is CASSLGAANTYEQYF. The CDR3 DNA sequence: TGCGCCAGCAGCTTGGGGGCAGCCAACACCTACGAGCAGTACTTC.

V is TRBV6-1 and J is TRBJ2-7, with 7 bases identical to TRBD2. V was pared by 2 bases and J by 0 bases, with 1 base of the junction left unmatched. Per the germline V gene, CDR1 is MNHNS and CDR2 is SASEGT. The CDR3 extends over 14 amino acids. The chain's CDR3 is CASSESSGSYEQYF. The CDR3, as DNA: TGTGCCAGCAGTGAATCTAGCGGCTCCTACGAGCAGTACTTC.

The V and J genes are TRBV19 and TRBJ1-3, with 8 nucleotides matching TRBD1. Germline CDR1 is LNHDA and CDR2 is SQIVND (reference sequence). CDR3 length: 18 amino acids. With 7 bases clipped from V and 1 base from J, the junction kept 15 bases outside the gene matches. CDR3: CASNGAGGVRGSGNTIYF. The DNA of the CDR3 is TGTGCCAGTAATGGTGCAGGGGGCGTAAGAGGATCTGGAAACACCATATATTTT. Complete variable domain (other parts from reference TRBV19 and TRBJ1-3): DGGITQSPKYLFRKEGQNVTLSCEQNLNHDAMYWYRQDPGQGLRLIYYSQIVNDFQKGDIAEGYSVSREKKESFPLTVTSAQKNPTAFYLCASNGAGGVRGSGNTIYFGEGSWLTVV.

This rearrangement joins TRBV28 to TRBJ2-2, with TRBD1 identical over 7 bases. After removal of 3 bases from V and 7 bases from J, the junction contained 8 bases not matched to a gene. CDR3 length: 15 amino acids. The germline CDR1 and CDR2 sequences are MDHEN and SYDVKM. The CDR3 DNA follows: TGTGCCAGCAGTTTCTTAAAGGGGGCAGTCGGGGAGCTGTTTTTT. Translated, it gives CASSFLKGAVGELFF.

This sequence joins TRBV3-1 (or the pseudogene TRBV3-2) and TRBJ2-3, with D uncertain. In germline, CDR1 is LGHDT, CDR2 YNNKEL (reference sequence). The CDR3 contains 13 residues. The V end lost 4 bases, the J end lost 4 bases, and 9 bases lay between the germline ends. The CDR3, as DNA: TGTGCCAGCAGCCCCTTGTCGGCAGATACGCAGTATTTT. Translation: CASSPLSADTQYF.

This clone was observed once. The chain employs TRBV6-2 or TRBV6-3 and TRBJ1-6; 8 bases are shared with TRBD1. Germline V gives CDR1 MNHEY, CDR2 SVGEGT. This CDR3 is built from 13 residues. The junction had 4 bases not matched to a gene; V was cut back by 5 bases and J by 10 bases. The CDR3 loop reads CASSTGGWSPLHF. In DNA, the CDR3 is TGTGCCAGCAGTACAGGGGGGTGGTCACCCCTCCACTTT.